A single T cell receptor (beta chain) is shown here with its context. The entry originates in a study of blood T cell repertoires in COVID-19. Study-level information: The analysed material was cDNA or gDNA that came from T cells, B-cell-depleted T cells, or PBMCs.

Germline loops: CDR1 SGHDN, CDR2 FVKESK. The V and J ends lost 3 bases and 0 bases respectively, with 16 bases between them. CDR3 length: 17 amino acids. Source study methods: Amplified reference gene primers provided the basis for estimating nucleated cell counts. Only in-frame clones appear in the TCRdb table, and some are missing; sequencing was by immunoSEQ multiplex PCR. D and trimming come from the DNA, and the V and J calls and clone size come from that table. The table shows about 220,000 clones, with less than 85% occurring only once. Sample: peripheral blood. The sequence came from a woman aged 65 to 85 with acute or convalescent COVID-19. The chain has TRBV14 and TRBJ2-3, with TRBD2 as a possible D gene (6 bases). The chain's CDR3 is CASSHPGLRPSTDTQYF. As DNA, the CDR3 is TGTGCCAGCAGCCACCCGGGACTCCGCCCCAGCACAGATACGCAGTATTTT.